The 24 T cell receptor beta chains given below trace back to one sample, sequenced in a study of tumor and adjacent non-tumor tissue in lung cancer. A modified ARM-PCR protocol with three rounds of nested PCR amplified TCRbeta. Each CDR3 protein gets one entry after TCRdb re-called the multiplex PCR reads with MiXCR. The data contain tens of thousands of distinct CDR3 sequences, roughly three fifths of them singletons. This sample's RNA came from whole unsorted tissue. More than 3 cm separated this lung sample from the edge of the tumor. Sequenced input: distant non-tumor lung tissue. The source is a woman aged 40 to 50 with non-small cell lung cancer.

Regarding this clonotype: An end of the junction differs from the germline gene, which may be a read error. The rearrangement joins TRBV5-6 to TRBJ1-2; D remains ambiguous. The CDR3 has 11 amino acids. CDR1 SGHDT and CDR2 YYEEEE come from the germline V gene. In DNA, the CDR3 is TGTGTCAGCAACTCTACTGAGATATACACCTTC. Protein sequence: CVSNSTEIYTF.

The rearrangement uses TRBV28 and TRBJ2-1; unclear D gene. Trimming cost V 5 bases and J 8 bases, with 13 bases left between them. Germline V gene lookup returns CDR1 MDHEN and CDR2 SYDVKM. This CDR3 contains 13 residues. CDR3 loop: CASSPPLDDEQFF. CDR3 nucleotides: TGTGCCAGCAGTCCTCCCCTAGACGATGAGCAGTTCTTC.

On this clonotype: A read error is possible here, since a much larger clone lies one base away. CDR3 loop: CASSLDGGPHGYTF. In DNA, the CDR3 is TGCGCCAGCAGCTTGGATGGGGGGCCCCATGGCTACACCTTC. This chain links TRBV5-1 with TRBJ1-2; possible D gene TRBD1, 6 bases. The CDR3 runs to 14 residues. Germline CDR1 reads SGHRS; CDR2 reads YFSETQ. The ends were cut back, 0 bases at V and 6 bases at J, with 12 bases in the middle.

A single count supports this clonotype. Given the absence of the conserved phenylalanine or tryptophan at the CDR3 end, a read error is likely. This chain connects TRBV11-2 to TRBJ2-7; D ambiguous. CDR1 SGHAT and CDR2 FQNNGV come from the germline V gene. The CDR3 totals 13 residues. The CDR3 region is CVSSQDLFYEQYS. In DNA form, the CDR3 reads TGTGTCAGCAGCCAAGACCTTTTCTACGAGCAGTACTCC.

The chain combines TRBV6-5 with TRBJ2-2; TRBD1 matches at 10 bases. Germline V gives CDR1 MNHEY, CDR2 SVGAGI. The V segment lost 6 bases and the J segment 13 bases; nucleotides outside the gene matches: 11. This CDR3 region has 14 residues. CDR3 in amino acids: CASSLTGGTRGLFF. The CDR3 nucleotides are TGTGCCAGCAGCCTGACAGGGGGCACCAGGGGGCTGTTTTTT.

This clonotype was seen a few times. The V call is TRBV4-1, the J call TRBJ2-7; D is ambiguous. Germline-derived CDR1 and CDR2 are MGHRA and YSYEKL. The CDR3 length is 15 residues. V was trimmed by 1 base and J by 2 bases, leaving 12 bases between them. CDR3: CASSQVGDVTYEQYF. In DNA, the CDR3 is TGCGCCAGCAGCCAAGTTGGAGACGTCACCTACGAGCAGTACTTC.

Notes on this clonotype: The CDR3 ends on some other residue instead of the conserved phenylalanine or tryptophan, so this is likely a read error. Because the CDR3's place on the DNA is in doubt, the DNA is left out and the CDR3 is given as listed by TCRdb. J is TRBJ1-1 and V is TRBV11-2. The CDR3 has 14 residues if both end residues are counted. Germline loops: CDR1 SGHAT, CDR2 FQNNGV. The CDR3 reads CASSPEAMGTPALP.

Regarding this clonotype: Compared with germline, one end of the junction differs, possibly owing to a read error. The V and J genes are TRBV11-2 and TRBJ2-7; D is undetermined. This CDR3 is built from 12 residues. Per the germline V gene, CDR1 is SGHAT and CDR2 is FQNNGV. The CDR3 is CASNLGCAEQYF. For the CDR3, the DNA is TGTGCCAGCAACTTAGGGTGTGCCGAGCAGTACTTC.

This chain links TRBV6-1 with TRBJ1-5; unclear D gene. V was cut by 4 bases and J by 3 bases, with 10 bases left in between. Germline-derived CDR1 and CDR2 are MNHNS and SASEGT. The CDR3 length is 14 residues. The CDR3, as DNA: TGTGCCAGCAGTGCCTTGCAGTCCAATCAGCCCCAGCATTTT. As protein: CASSALQSNQPQHF.

As regards this clonotype: Relative to the germline gene, one junction end is altered; a read error may explain this. The chain combines TRBV7-8 with TRBJ2-5; D perhaps matches TRBD2 (6 bases). The germline CDR1 and CDR2 sequences are SGHVS and FQNEAQ. The CDR3 runs 15 residues. The CDR3 region is CVSSTTGTAKETQYF. The CDR3 DNA is TGTGTCAGCAGCACCACCGGGACTGCAAAAGAGACCCAGTACTTC.

As regards this clonotype: An end of the junction differs from the germline gene, which may be a read error. The rearrangement links TRBV20-1 to TRBJ1-4; D is unresolved. Germline V lookup: CDR1 DFQATT, CDR2 SNEGSKA (reference sequence). CDR3 length equals 12 residues. CDR3 sequence (DNA): TGCGGTGCTAGCGCGGGAGGTGAAAAACTGTTTTTT. Its translation is CGASAGGEKLFF.

At least ten counts were recorded for this clonotype. The rearrangement uses TRBV20-1 and TRBJ2-3; D possibly corresponds to TRBD2 (5 bases). In germline, CDR1 is DFQATT, CDR2 SNEGSKA (reference sequence). The V end was cut by 3 bases, the J end by 0 bases, with 16 bases between. This CDR3 spans 16 amino acids. The CDR3 loop reads CSARHGGGTSTDTQYF. The CDR3 nucleotides read TGCAGTGCTAGGCATGGAGGCGGAACTAGCACAGATACGCAGTATTTT.

This chain joins TRBV28 and TRBJ2-3; D perhaps matches TRBD1 (6 bases). Per the germline V gene, CDR1 is MDHEN and CDR2 is SYDVKM. This CDR3 has 16 amino acids. With 4 bases removed from V and 0 bases from J, the gap between germline ends came to 14 bases. DNA for the CDR3: TGTGCCAGCAGTTCGAACTGGGGGCCCAGCACAGATACGCAGTATTTT. It translates to CASSSNWGPSTDTQYF.

The J gene is TRBJ2-1, the V gene TRBV6-6, with D possibly matching TRBD1 (5 bases). V gave up 2 bases and J gave up 8 bases, with 13 bases separating them. CDR1 MNHNY and CDR2 SVGAGI come from the germline V gene (reference sequence). This CDR3 has 14 amino acids. CDR3: CASSYLQARDEQFF. CDR3 in DNA: TGTGCCAGCAGTTACCTACAGGCTCGAGATGAGCAGTTCTTC.

Concerning this clonotype: It is likely a read error, because the conserved phenylalanine at the end of the CDR3 is missing. Because the CDR3's place on the DNA is in doubt, the DNA is left out and the CDR3 is given as listed by TCRdb. V is TRBV29-1 and J is TRBJ2-2; the D segment call TRBD1 is taken from the table without a DNA check. Germline V gene data show CDR1 as SQVTM and CDR2 as ANQGSEA. Counting both end residues, the CDR3 totals 15 amino acids. The CDR3 loop reads CSVEGRGRMYGELLY.

This clonotype was detected many times. CDR3 sequence: CASSTRRASETQYF. The CDR3 DNA sequence: TGCGCCAGCAGCACACGAAGGGCGTCAGAGACCCAGTACTTC. The V gene is TRBV4-1, the J gene TRBJ2-5; D gene uncertain. The CDR3 covers 14 residues. The V end lost 5 bases, the J end lost 4 bases, and 14 bases lay between the germline ends. CDR1 MGHRA and CDR2 YSYEKL come from the germline V gene.

On this clonotype: The junction differs from germline at one of its ends, possibly a read error. The V call is TRBV5-6, the J call TRBJ2-7; possible D gene TRBD2, 5 bases. CDR1 SGHDT and CDR2 YYEEEE come from the germline V gene. CDR3 length equals 14 residues. CDR3 DNA: TGTGTCAGCAGCTACGAGGGTCTGGACTACGAGCAGTACTTC. This codes for CVSSYEGLDYEQYF.

The table lists this clonotype with many counts. The chain uses TRBV20-1 and TRBJ1-2; a possible D gene is TRBD1 (5 bases). V lost 7 bases and J 2 bases, leaving 14 bases between the germline ends. Germline V gene lookup returns CDR1 DFQATT and CDR2 SNEGSKA (reference sequence). The CDR3 runs to 13 residues. This chain's CDR3 is CSVVVQANYGYTF. CDR3 in DNA: TGCAGTGTTGTGGTACAGGCGAACTATGGCTACACCTTC.

As to this clonotype: One junction end does not reproduce the germline sequence, and a read error may be involved. The chain's CDR3 is CASSPGGGGVSWREALF. The CDR3 DNA follows: TGTGCCAGCAGCCCCGGGGGGGGTGGGGTCTCATGGAGAGAAGCCCTCTTT. The V gene is TRBV11-2, the J gene TRBJ1-1; D may be TRBD1 (5 bases). Germline loops: CDR1 SGHAT, CDR2 FQNNGV. The CDR3 covers 17 residues.

This clonotype came up many times. This rearrangement joins TRBV28 to TRBJ1-2, with 10 bases fitting TRBD1. Germline V lookup: CDR1 MDHEN, CDR2 SYDVKM. With V trimmed by 6 bases and J by 7 bases, 11 bases remained unmatched. The CDR3 loop spans 15 amino acids. CDR3 sequence reads: CASSRGGTGVGGYTF. The CDR3 DNA is TGTGCCAGCAGCCGGGGGGGGACAGGGGTGGGTGGCTACACCTTC.

To note about this clonotype: The junction departs from germline at one end; a sequencing error may be responsible. The CDR3 nucleotides are TGCGCCAGCGGCCACGGGCGGTTGGTAGCGGGAAGCAATGAGCAGTTCTTC. Translation gives CASGHGRLVAGSNEQFF. The chain uses TRBV11-3 and TRBJ2-1; 8 bases fit TRBD2. The CDR3 extends over 17 amino acids. CDR1 and CDR2 from the germline V gene are SGHNT and YENEEA.

This clonotype has ten or more counts. This chain uses TRBV24-1 with TRBJ2-1; D is tentatively TRBD1 or TRBD2 (5 bases each). This CDR3 is 11 amino acids long. The V end lost 5 bases, the J end lost 15 bases, and 13 bases lay between the germline ends. Germline CDR1 reads KGHDR; CDR2 reads SFDVKD. The CDR3 spells CATSGRGPLFF. The CDR3 nucleotides are TGTGCCACCAGTGGAAGGGGACCCCTGTTCTTC.

As to this clonotype: Being one base from a much bigger clone, this may be a read error. The V call is TRBV7-9, the J call TRBJ2-7; no firm D call. V lost 1 base, J lost 4 bases, and 8 bases lay in between. CDR3 length: 13 residues. Germline CDR1 reads SEHNR; CDR2 reads FQNEAQ (reference sequence). Written as DNA, the CDR3 is TGTGCCAGCAGCTTAGTACCTTTATACGAGCAGTACTTC. Amino acids: CASSLVPLYEQYF.

Comment on this clonotype: One end of the junction fails to match germline, which may point to a read error. This chain connects TRBV7-3 to TRBJ2-3, with 10 bases that match TRBD1. CDR1 is SGHTA, CDR2 FQGTGA, per germline. There are 15 residues in the CDR3. DNA of the CDR3: TGTGCCGGCAGCGCCCTGACAGGGGGCAGGGATACGCAGTATTTT. As protein: CAGSALTGGRDTQYF. Full variable domain (remainder filled in from reference TRBV7-3 and TRBJ2-3): GAGVSQTPSNKVTEKGKYVELRCDPISGHTALYWYRQSLGQGPEFLIYFQGTGAADDSGLPNDRFFAVRPEGSVSTLKIQRTERGDSAVYLCAGSALTGGRDTQYFGPGTRLTVL.